The T cell receptor (beta chain) under discussion was sequenced for a study of T cells after yellow fever vaccination. Losses at the gene ends were 5 bases for V and 0 bases for J; bases not matched to a gene: 4. This CDR3 contains 15 residues. Germline V gene lookup returns CDR1 MNHNS and CDR2 SASEGT. This clonotype was counted ten times or more. Each CDR3 protein is one row after TCRdb ran MiXCR on the 5' RACE reads. The table includes about 360,000 distinct CDR3 sequences, 6.2% detected once. The source is a man in his thirties or forties who received the YFV17D yellow fever vaccine. Material: PBMCs, obtained 5 days after the yellow fever booster vaccination. The chain carries TRBV6-1 and TRBJ2-3; 8 nucleotides agree with TRBD1. The CDR3 sequence is CASSMDRASTDTQYF. CDR3 DNA: TGTGCCAGCAGTATGGACAGGGCAAGCACAGATACGCAGTATTTT.